A single sample gave rise to the 32 T cell receptor beta chains below, sequenced in a study of shared clonotypes between healthy human individuals. Here immunoSEQ multiplex PCR was the method, and the copy in TCRdb shows in-frame clones only, minus some. The sample lists more than 1.2 million clones, around 98.5% occurring once. The sample consisted of naive CD4+ T cells sorted from blood. Stated subset: CD45RA+ positively selected. The receptors derive from a man aged 25-40 years in good health.

V gene TRBV19 combines with J gene TRBJ2-3; TRBD2 might be the D (6 bases). Germline V gives CDR1 LNHDA, CDR2 SQIVND (reference sequence). CDR3 length equals 16 residues. The ends were cut back, 3 bases at V and 0 bases at J, with 13 bases in the middle. The CDR3 DNA follows: TGTGCCAGTAGTATCCGTAGCGGCGCTAGCACAGATACGCAGTATTTT. This codes for CASSIRSGASTDTQYF.

This sequence joins TRBV7-9 and TRBJ1-2; 8 nucleotides align to TRBD1. This CDR3 comprises 13 residues. The germline CDR1 and CDR2 sequences are SEHNR and FQNEAQ (reference sequence). The junction had 7 bases not matched to a gene; V was cut back by 5 bases and J by 8 bases. The DNA for the CDR3 is TGTGCCAGCAGCCCCGGACAGGGAAGGGGCTACACCTTC. Encoded protein: CASSPGQGRGYTF.

The rearrangement joins TRBV14 to TRBJ2-1, with a possible D match to TRBD2 (5 bases). The V end was cut by 0 bases, the J end by 0 bases, with 12 bases between. The length of the CDR3 is 17 residues. The germline V gene has CDR1 SGHDN and CDR2 FVKESK. CDR3 coding DNA: TGTGCCAGCAGCCAAGAAGTTGGCGGAGGCTCCTACAATGAGCAGTTCTTC. As protein: CASSQEVGGGSYNEQFF.

The gene calls are TRBV11-2 and TRBJ2-1, with D possibly matching TRBD2 (5 bases). V was shortened by 5 bases and J by 8 bases, with 25 bases between the two germline ends. The CDR3 totals 17 residues. Germline CDR1 reads SGHAT; CDR2 reads FQNNGV. CDR3 in amino acids: CASSQITRTSGGDEQFF. The CDR3 DNA is TGTGCCAGCAGCCAAATCACTAGAACCAGCGGCGGAGATGAGCAGTTCTTC.

The chain recombines TRBV29-1 with TRBJ2-6; a weak D match, TRBD1 (5 bases). Germline V gene lookup returns CDR1 SQVTM and CDR2 ANQGSEA. Trimming cost V 5 bases and J 2 bases, with 10 bases left between them. There are 14 residues in the CDR3. The CDR3, as DNA: TGCAGCGTTAAAATCAGGGCTGGGGCCAACGTCCTGACTTTC. Protein: CSVKIRAGANVLTF.

This rearrangement joins TRBV4-3 to TRBJ2-2, with 11 bases matching TRBD2. This CDR3 region has 17 residues. After removal of 1 base from V and 3 bases from J, the junction contained 4 bases not matched to a gene. The V gene's germline CDR1 is LGHNA and CDR2 YSLEER. The CDR3 nucleotides are TGCGCCAGCAGCCAAGTAGAACTAGCGGGGGACACCGGGGAGCTGTTTTTT. This sequence encodes CASSQVELAGDTGELFF.

The chain links TRBV4-1 to TRBJ2-7, with a possible D match to TRBD2 (6 bases). CDR1 MGHRA and CDR2 YSYEKL come from the germline V gene. Trimming cost V 0 bases and J 7 bases, with 13 bases left between them. This CDR3 has 14 amino acids. CDR3 in DNA: TGCGCCAGCAGCCAAGAGGGGGGATCGATTGAGCAGTACTTC. This gives the protein CASSQEGGSIEQYF.

In this sample, this clone turned up once. The chain recombines TRBV7-8 with TRBJ1-5; no firm D call. The length of the CDR3 is 13 residues. Germline loops: CDR1 SGHVS, CDR2 FQNEAQ. Trimming pared 2 bases from V and 2 bases from J, leaving 4 bases between. CDR3 in DNA: TGTGCCAGCAGCTTAATCCGCAATCAGCCCCAGCATTTT. Translated: CASSLIRNQPQHF.

As concerns this clone: This CDR3 is also generated by other DNA sequences in the sample. The chain is built from TRBV28 and TRBJ2-2, with D uncertain. CDR1 and CDR2 (germline): MDHEN, SYDVKM. The CDR3 covers 12 residues. V was shortened by 8 bases and J by 4 bases, with 8 bases between the two germline ends. CDR3 DNA sequence: TGTGCCAGCGGGTCGGGCACCGGGGAGCTGTTTTTT. Protein sequence: CASGSGTGELFF.

The J gene is TRBJ1-4, the V gene TRBV7-9; D ambiguous. Germline assignment: CDR1 SEHNR and CDR2 FQNEAQ (reference sequence). Between the trimmed V and J ends, which lost 1 base and 8 bases, there was a span of 5 bases. The CDR3 totals 12 residues. The CDR3 loop is CASSLDTEKLFF. CDR3 nucleotides: TGTGCCAGCAGCTTAGATACGGAAAAACTGTTTTTT.

This clone was detected only once. This chain joins TRBV5-1 and TRBJ2-1; D is undetermined. CDR3 length: 14 amino acids. Germline V gene sequence: CDR1 SGHRS, CDR2 YFSETQ. V lost 1 base and J lost 4, with 9 bases in between. The CDR3: CASSLTVLYNEQFF. DNA of the CDR3: TGCGCCAGCAGCTTGACTGTTCTTTACAATGAGCAGTTCTTC.

This clone was observed once. CDR3 sequence (DNA): TGCGCCAGCCACCAGGCATTAGGGGACACCGGGGAGCTGTTTTTT. Translated, it gives CASHQALGDTGELFF. This chain uses TRBV5-1 with TRBJ2-2; D possibly corresponds to TRBD1 (5 bases). CDR1 and CDR2 from the germline V gene are SGHRS and YFSETQ. The CDR3 is 15 amino acids. V was cut by 7 bases and J by 3 bases, with 16 bases left in between. The whole variable domain, filled in from reference TRBV5-1 and TRBJ2-2, reads KAGVTQTPRYLIKTRGQQVTLSCSPISGHRSVSWYQQTPGQGLQFLFEYFSETQRNKGNFPGRFSGRQFSNSRSEMNVSTLELGDSALYLCASHQALGDTGELFFGEGSRLTVL.

The genes are TRBV5-8 and TRBJ1-5; possibly TRBD1 for D (5 bases). Germline values: CDR1 SGHTS, CDR2 YDEGEE. This CDR3 has 15 amino acids. V lost 2 bases, J lost 0 bases, and 9 bases lay in between. CDR3 in DNA: TGTGCCAGCAGCTTCACGGGGGATAGCAATCAGCCCCAGCATTTT. Translated, it gives CASSFTGDSNQPQHF.

About this clone itself: Other nucleotide sequences from this sample produce the same CDR3. The rearrangement joins TRBV28 to TRBJ2-7; D not certain. V was trimmed by 5 bases and J by 4 bases, leaving 9 bases between them. This CDR3 has 12 amino acids. CDR1 MDHEN and CDR2 SYDVKM come from the germline V gene. CDR3 nucleotides: TGTGCCAGCAGTCTGTTAGGTTACGAGCAGTACTTC. It encodes CASSLLGYEQYF.

The chain has TRBV18 and TRBJ2-1; 7 bases match TRBD2. The CDR3 contains 14 residues. Germline CDR1 reads KGHSH; CDR2 reads LQKENI. V was pared by 0 bases and J by 6 bases, with 2 bases of the junction left unmatched. The CDR3 loop reads CASSPPREANEQFF. CDR3 nucleotide sequence: TGTGCCAGCTCACCACCCCGGGAGGCCAATGAGCAGTTCTTC.

The chain carries TRBV14 and TRBJ2-2; D not resolved. Trimming took off 3 bases at V and 5 bases at J, with 4 bases between the two ends. The germline V gene encodes CDR1 SGHDN and CDR2 FVKESK. The CDR3 has 12 residues. This CDR3 reads CASSHVTGELFF. CDR3 DNA: TGTGCCAGCAGCCATGTTACCGGGGAGCTGTTTTTT.

The chain has TRBV18 and TRBJ2-5, with TRBD1 matching 7 bases. There are 14 residues in the CDR3. CDR1 and CDR2 from the germline V gene are KGHSH and LQKENI. Losses at the gene ends were 3 bases for V and 5 bases for J; bases not matched to a gene: 6. CDR3 in DNA: TGTGCCAGCTCACCCAGACAGGGAACGGAGACCCAGTACTTC. It specifies CASSPRQGTETQYF. The full variable domain, its missing parts supplied by reference TRBV18 and TRBJ2-5, is NAGVMQNPRHLVRRRGQEARLRCSPMKGHSHVYWYRQLPEEGLKFMVYLQKENIIDESGMPKERFSAEFPKEGPSILRIQQVVRGDSAAYFCASSPRQGTETQYFGPGTRLLVL.

This chain joins TRBV27 and TRBJ2-1; D is undetermined. CDR3 size: 13 residues. Looked up from germline, CDR1 is MNHEY and CDR2 is SMNVEV (reference sequence). V shed 8 bases and J shed 1 base, with 9 bases lying between them. CDR3 nucleotide sequence: TGTGCCAGCGCCTTTCGTTCCTACAATGAGCAGTTCTTC. This gives the protein CASAFRSYNEQFF.

V gene TRBV5-1 combines with J gene TRBJ1-1; TRBD1 is a possible D gene (5 bases). The V end was cut by 6 bases, the J end by 1 base, with 13 bases between. The CDR3 has 14 residues. Germline V gene data show CDR1 as SGHRS and CDR2 as YFSETQ. CDR3 region: CASTAQGANTEAFF. Here the CDR3 DNA reads TGCGCCAGCACCGCCCAGGGAGCGAACACTGAAGCTTTCTTT.

The chain couples TRBV7-8 to TRBJ2-2; 13 nucleotides line up with TRBD2. Germline V lookup: CDR1 SGHVS, CDR2 FQNEAQ. This CDR3 spans 17 amino acids. Trimming cost V 5 bases and J 6 bases; bases outside gene matches: 9. CDR3 amino acids: CASSARLAGGPAGELFF. The CDR3, as DNA: TGTGCCAGCAGCGCCCGACTAGCGGGAGGACCCGCCGGGGAGCTGTTTTTT. The full variable domain, in which reference TRBV7-8 and TRBJ2-2 provide the parts outside the CDR3, is GAGVSQSPRYKVAKRGQDVALRCDPISGHVSLFWYQQALGQGPEFLTYFQNEAQLDKSGLPSDRFFAERPEGSVSTLKIQRTQQEDSAVYLCASSARLAGGPAGELFFGEGSRLTVL.

V gene TRBV2 combines with J gene TRBJ2-5, with 9 bases aligning to TRBD2. Trimming at V came to 7 bases and at J to 4 bases, leaving 1 base not matched to a gene. Germline CDR1 SNHLY, CDR2 FYNNEI. This CDR3 contains 12 residues. The CDR3: CASTTSGETQYF. The CDR3 DNA is TGTGCCAGCACGACTAGCGGAGAGACCCAGTACTTC.

This clone was detected once. The chain couples TRBV29-1 to TRBJ2-3; D possibly corresponds to TRBD2 (5 bases). CDR1 and CDR2 from the germline V gene are SQVTM and ANQGSEA. V was shortened by 6 bases and J by 2 bases, with 15 bases between the two germline ends. CDR3 size: 14 residues. The CDR3 here is CSVAAERFTDTQYF. CDR3 in DNA: TGCAGCGTAGCAGCGGAGCGCTTCACAGATACGCAGTATTTT.

This chain joins TRBV6-5 and TRBJ2-6; D not resolved. Between the trimmed V and J ends, which lost 2 bases and 2 bases, there was a span of 7 bases. CDR3 length: 15 amino acids. The germline gives CDR1 MNHEY, CDR2 SVGAGI. The CDR3 nucleotides read TGTGCCAGCAGTTACGACCCAACTGGGGCCAACGTCCTGACTTTC. The encoded protein is CASSYDPTGANVLTF.

The chain joins TRBV5-4 to TRBJ2-7; weak D call: TRBD1 (6 bases). CDR1 is SGHNT, CDR2 YYREEE, per germline (reference sequence). The length of the CDR3 is 14 residues. V lost 0 bases and J lost 1, with 8 bases in between. The CDR3 bases are TGTGCCAGCAGCTTGGGAGGACAGTCCTACGAGCAGTACTTC. Its protein is CASSLGGQSYEQYF.

The chain couples TRBV7-2 to TRBJ2-2; a possible D gene is TRBD1 (6 bases). Germline V gene sequence: CDR1 SGHTA, CDR2 FQGNSA. The length of the CDR3 is 16 residues. V lost 0 bases and J 7 bases, leaving 15 bases between the germline ends. The CDR3 nucleotides are TGTGCCAGCAGCTTAGCGATGGGGGCCAGGGGCGGGGAGCTGTTTTTT. It is translated as CASSLAMGARGGELFF.

The V call is TRBV12-5, the J call TRBJ2-1, with TRBD2 matching 14 bases. This CDR3 is 17 amino acids long. The germline gives CDR1 LGHNT, CDR2 FRNRAP. Trimming cost V 3 bases and J 7 bases; bases outside gene matches: 8. CDR3 in DNA: TGTGCTAGTGGTTTCACCATGACTAGCGGGAGGGGTAATGAGCAGTTCTTC. Its protein is CASGFTMTSGRGNEQFF. Full variable domain (remainder filled in from reference TRBV12-5 and TRBJ2-1): DARVTQTPRHKVTEMGQEVTMRCQPILGHNTVFWYRQTMMQGLELLAYFRNRAPLDDSGMPKDRFSAEMPDATLATLKIQPSEPRDSAVYFCASGFTMTSGRGNEQFFGPGTRLTVL.

V is TRBV28 and J is TRBJ2-1; tentatively, D is TRBD1 (6 bases). The germline gives CDR1 MDHEN, CDR2 SYDVKM. Trimming left V 8 bases short and J 6 bases short, with 8 bases between. The CDR3 covers 11 residues. The CDR3 coding sequence is TGTGCCAGCCAGGGGATCAATGAGCAGTTCTTC. Translated: CASQGINEQFF.

This chain connects TRBV5-1 to TRBJ1-1, with D perhaps matching TRBD1 (5 bases). The germline V gene has CDR1 SGHRS and CDR2 YFSETQ. The V end was cut by 0 bases, the J end by 8 bases, with 14 bases between. CDR3 length: 14 residues. The CDR3 region has the DNA TGCGCCAGCAGCTTGGGGGACGCGGGCGAAGAAGCTTTCTTT. It translates to CASSLGDAGEEAFF.

This chain joins TRBV7-2 and TRBJ2-3; 13 bases are a match to TRBD2. The CDR3 contains 15 residues. Trimming removed 10 bases from V and 2 bases from J; junction bases left unmatched: 6. Germline assignment: CDR1 SGHTA and CDR2 FQGNSA. The CDR3 DNA sequence: TGTGCCACCACTACTAGCGGGAGGGCCACAGATACGCAGTATTTT. Translation: CATTTSGRATDTQYF.

This clone appeared once. The gene calls are TRBV18 and TRBJ2-7; 10 nucleotides agree with TRBD2. V trimming: 6 bases; J trimming: 1 base; junction bases outside the gene matches: 6. The CDR3 spans 15 residues. CDR1 is KGHSH and CDR2 is LQKENI in the germline V gene. The CDR3 reads CASSPTSGPSYEQYF. CDR3 bases: TGTGCCAGCTCGCCGACTAGCGGGCCTTCCTACGAGCAGTACTTC.

On this clone itself: At one boundary the junction diverges from the germline segment, which might be a read error. The gene calls are TRBV10-3 and TRBJ2-4; D is unclear. Germline V lookup: CDR1 ENHRY, CDR2 SYGVKD. The CDR3 contains 13 residues. This CDR3 is CAIIPRMRESPRF. In DNA, the CDR3 is TGTGCCATCATCCCGCGGATGCGCGAATCCCCAAGATTC.

V is TRBV4-2 and J is TRBJ1-2; no reliable D call. V lost 0 bases and J 0 bases, leaving 20 bases between the germline ends. There are 19 residues in the CDR3. Germline values: CDR1 LGHNA, CDR2 YNFKEQ. The chain's CDR3 is CASSQDDWVRTTTNYGYTF. CDR3 nucleotide sequence: TGTGCCAGCAGCCAAGATGACTGGGTTAGGACGACGACTAACTATGGCTACACCTTC.